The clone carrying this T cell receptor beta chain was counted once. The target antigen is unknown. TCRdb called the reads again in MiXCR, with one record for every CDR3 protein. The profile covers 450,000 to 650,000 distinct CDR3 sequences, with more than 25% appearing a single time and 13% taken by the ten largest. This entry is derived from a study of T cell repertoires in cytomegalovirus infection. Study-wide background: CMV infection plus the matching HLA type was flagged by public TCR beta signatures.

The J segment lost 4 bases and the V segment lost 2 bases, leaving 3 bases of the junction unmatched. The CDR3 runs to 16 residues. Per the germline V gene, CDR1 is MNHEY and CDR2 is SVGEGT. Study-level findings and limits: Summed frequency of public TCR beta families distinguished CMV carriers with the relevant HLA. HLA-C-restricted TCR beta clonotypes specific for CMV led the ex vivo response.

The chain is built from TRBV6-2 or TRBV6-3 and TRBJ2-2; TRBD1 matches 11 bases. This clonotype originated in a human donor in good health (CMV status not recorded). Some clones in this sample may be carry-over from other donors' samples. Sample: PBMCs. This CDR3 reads CASSYGTGGSTGELFF. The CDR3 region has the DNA TGTGCCAGCAGTTACGGGACAGGGGGAAGCACCGGGGAGCTGTTTTTT.